This passage covers 4 T cell receptor beta chains from one sample sequenced in a study of T cell clonotyping in hematopoietic cell transplantation (dated by TCRdb to the early 2020s). The sample's time point, from its label and the paper: 30 days after allo-HCT. Libraries were constructed by the immunoSEQ multiplex PCR assay. TCRdb took this table from immuneACCESS and kept in-frame rearrangements with V and J called. Such tables lack part of the clones; where checked against another copy, unresolved V genes explain under half of the gap, and the rest is unexplained. The sample yields around 7,400 clones; around 96% were counted once. The ten most abundant clones make up 0.45% of the sample. The sequences come from PBMCs, collected 30 days after allogeneic stem cell transplant. Source of these receptors: a male patient aged 40 to 55 who had an allogeneic stem cell transplant from a related donor, so the T cells may come from the graft donor. Some clones in this sample may be carry-over from other donors' samples.

The chain combines TRBV6-1 with TRBJ2-2, with a possible D match to TRBD1 (5 bases). The CDR3 loop spans 14 amino acids. The germline gives CDR1 MNHNS, CDR2 SASEGT. V was cut by 2 bases and J by 5 bases, with 9 bases left in between. The CDR3 sequence is CASSEQGSTGELFF. The CDR3 DNA reads as TGTGCCAGCAGTGAACAGGGTTCGACCGGGGAGCTGTTTTTT.

The V and J genes are TRBV27 and TRBJ2-7; TRBD1 matches at 8 bases. The CDR3 runs 14 residues. Germline-derived CDR1 and CDR2 are MNHEY and SMNVEV (reference sequence). The V gene end was trimmed by 5 bases and the J gene end by 2 bases; junction bases not matched to a gene: 5. The DNA of the CDR3 is TGTGCCAGCAGTAACAGGGGGAGCGCCTACGAGCAGTACTTC. Translation: CASSNRGSAYEQYF.

The chain couples TRBV30 to TRBJ1-5, with D perhaps TRBD1 (5 bases). CDR3 length: 15 amino acids. Germline values: CDR1 GTSNPN, CDR2 SVGIG (reference sequence). V was pared by 3 bases and J by 4 bases, with 16 bases between. The CDR3 here is CAWSRDPSANQPQHF. The CDR3 DNA is TGTGCCTGGAGCCGGGACCCCTCGGCGAATCAGCCCCAGCATTTT.

The gene calls are TRBV10-1 and TRBJ1-1; D gene ambiguous. The V gene's germline CDR1 is WNHNN and CDR2 SYGVQD (reference sequence). CDR3 length: 13 amino acids. Trimming took off 7 bases at V and 5 bases at J, with 14 bases between the two ends. In DNA, the CDR3 is TGCGCCAGCAAGACCGGACGGGAGACTGAAGCTTTCTTT. As protein: CASKTGRETEAFF.